The 31 T cell receptor beta chains given below trace back to one sample, sequenced in a study of blood T cells in healthy people across ages. Using a J-beta primer mix together with a sample-barcoded 5' primer, a second PCR was run for roughly 7 to 11 cycles. TCRdb passed the 5' RACE reads through MiXCR, listing each CDR3 protein once. This sample yields about 570,000 distinct CDR3 sequences, of which about 29% are seen a single time; 3% to 4% belongs to the top ten. The sample was also linked to a second study, of T cells of mothers and their children.

The sample taken for sequencing was blood. The receptor set was obtained from a boy aged 2 to 9 in good health.

V and J are TRBV30 and TRBJ1-4; D ambiguous. Germline V gene lookup returns CDR1 GTSNPN and CDR2 SVGIG (reference sequence). There are 16 residues in the CDR3. Trimming removed 0 bases from V and 0 bases from J, with 11 bases in between. The CDR3 DNA reads TGTGCCTGGAGTGTACGGTCCTTTGCAACTAATGAAAAACTGTTTTTT. It yields the protein CAWSVRSFATNEKLFF.

This clonotype was counted a few times. The V and J genes are TRBV29-1 and TRBJ2-1; weak D call: TRBD2 (6 bases). The CDR3 covers 13 residues. The germline V and J ends were trimmed by 6 bases and 1 base, with 10 bases remaining between them. Germline V gene lookup returns CDR1 SQVTM and CDR2 ANQGSEA. CDR3 sequence reads: CSVPGLSYNEQFF. DNA of the CDR3: TGCAGCGTGCCGGGACTGTCCTACAATGAGCAGTTCTTC.

V usage is TRBV5-1 and J usage is TRBJ2-2, with 11 bases identical to TRBD2. Germline trimming cut 4 bases from V and 4 bases from J; bases unmatched to any gene: 6. This CDR3 spans 16 amino acids. Looked up from germline, CDR1 is SGHRS and CDR2 is YFSETQ. The CDR3 nucleotides are TGCGCCAGCAGCGTGGTAGCGGGAGGGCCCACCGGGGAGCTGTTTTTT. Protein: CASSVVAGGPTGELFF.

This clonotype was seen a few times. V usage is TRBV15 and J usage is TRBJ2-2; no definite D call. The V end was cut by 0 bases, the J end by 6 bases, with 8 bases between. Germline assignment: CDR1 LNHNV and CDR2 YYDKDF (reference sequence). CDR3 length: 14 amino acids. Written as DNA, the CDR3 is TGTGCCACCAGCAGAGATCAGGACGCCGGGGAGCTGTTTTTT. It specifies CATSRDQDAGELFF.

Only a few counts were recorded for this clonotype. This sequence joins TRBV12-3 or TRBV12-4 and TRBJ2-2; TRBD2 matches at 8 bases. J lost 6 bases, V lost 6 bases, and 6 bases had no gene match. CDR3 size: 14 residues. The CDR3 DNA reads TGTGCCAGCAGCGGGACTAGTTATGCCGGGGAGCTGTTTTTT. It yields the protein CASSGTSYAGELFF.

The rearrangement uses TRBV6-1 and TRBJ2-7; D is uncertain. Deletions cut 3 bases from V and 3 bases from J, with 12 bases between. The CDR3 contains 14 residues. Germline V gives CDR1 MNHNS, CDR2 SASEGT. CDR3 DNA: TGTGCCAGCAGTGACGGGCCCCTCAGCTACGAGCAGTACTTC. Protein product: CASSDGPLSYEQYF.

The chain links TRBV5-1 to TRBJ2-5; D perhaps matches TRBD1 (5 bases). The ends were cut back, 6 bases at V and 1 base at J, with 13 bases in the middle. CDR1 and CDR2 from the germline V gene are SGHRS and YFSETQ. This CDR3 region has 14 residues. CDR3 sequence: CASKSNQGQETQYF. The CDR3 bases are TGCGCCAGCAAGTCTAACCAGGGCCAAGAGACCCAGTACTTC.

This clonotype was picked up a small number of times. J is TRBJ1-3 and V is TRBV6-1, with D maybe TRBD1 (6 bases). The CDR3 loop spans 16 amino acids. Looked up from germline, CDR1 is MNHNS and CDR2 is SASEGT. V was trimmed by 5 bases and J by 2 bases, leaving 16 bases between them. This CDR3 reads CASSSHQGLAGNTIYF. The CDR3 nucleotides are TGTGCCAGCAGTAGCCACCAGGGGCTGGCTGGAAACACCATATATTTT.

The V and J genes are TRBV6-5 and TRBJ2-7; D is possibly TRBD1 (5 bases). Trimming removed 6 bases from V and 2 bases from J, with 17 bases in between. The CDR3 has 15 residues. Germline V gene sequence: CDR1 MNHEY, CDR2 SVGAGI. Here the CDR3 DNA reads TGTGCCAGCAGCGCAGAAGGTCAGGGCACCTACGAGCAGTACTTC. Encoded protein: CASSAEGQGTYEQYF.

The V and J genes are TRBV12-5 and TRBJ1-1, with unresolved D. Germline loops: CDR1 LGHNT, CDR2 FRNRAP. Trimming removed 3 bases at V and 6 bases at J, with 17 bases between. The CDR3 length is 15 residues. The CDR3 nucleotides read TGTGCTAGTGGTTTTTTGCTTGGGTTAAGCGCTGAAGCTTTCTTT. It encodes CASGFLLGLSAEAFF.

This clonotype was seen only a few times. V and J are TRBV20-1 and TRBJ2-5, with D possibly being TRBD1 (6 bases). This CDR3 is 13 amino acids long. V was pared by 6 bases and J by 2 bases, with 13 bases between. Germline CDR1 is DFQATT and CDR2 is SNEGSKA (reference sequence). The CDR3 is CSALQGGQETQYF. CDR3 nucleotides: TGCAGTGCCTTACAGGGCGGTCAAGAGACCCAGTACTTC.

This clonotype was counted only a few times. One junction end disagrees with the germline gene, perhaps due to a read error. The genes are TRBV14 and TRBJ2-5; the match to TRBD2 covers 7 bases. The DNA end is a closer match to TRBJ2-1, so the J assignment may be wrong. The CDR3 runs 15 residues. Germline V gene data show CDR1 as SGHDN and CDR2 as FVKESK. CDR3 bases: TGTGCCGGCAGCCAGGCTAGCGGACCTTACAATGAGCAGTTCTTC. It translates to CAGSQASGPYNEQFF.

The rearrangement joins TRBV3-1 to TRBJ1-3; D is ambiguous. V shed 1 base and J shed 4 bases, with 11 bases lying between them. Germline V gene lookup returns CDR1 LGHDT and CDR2 YNNKEL (reference sequence). CDR3 length: 15 amino acids. The CDR3 loop reads CASSQAPGTGNTIYF. DNA of the CDR3: TGTGCCAGCAGCCAAGCCCCAGGAACGGGAAACACCATATATTTT.

The rearrangement uses TRBV12-3 or TRBV12-4 and TRBJ2-5; 14 nucleotides align to TRBD2. V lost 5 bases and J lost 6; bases outside the gene matches: 5. The length of the CDR3 is 15 residues. In nucleotides, the CDR3 is TGTGCCAGCAGTGGGACTAGCGGGAGAGGCAAGACCCAGTACTTC. This encodes CASSGTSGRGKTQYF.

This clonotype was recorded a few times. This likely comes from a read error, as the CDR3 has no conserved phenylalanine or tryptophan at its end. The chain has TRBV4-3 and TRBJ2-1; D possibly corresponds to TRBD2 (6 bases). The CDR3 spans 15 residues. Trimming stripped 0 bases from V and 9 bases from J, with 15 bases between. Per germline, CDR1 LGHNA and CDR2 YSLEER. CDR3 sequence reads: CASSQDRALASEQFS. In nucleotides, the CDR3 is TGCGCCAGCAGCCAAGATCGAGCACTAGCCAGTGAGCAGTTCTCC.

V and J are TRBV14 and TRBJ2-7; a weak D match, TRBD1 (6 bases). The ends were cut back, 5 bases at V and 0 bases at J, with 17 bases in the middle. From germline, CDR1 is SGHDN and CDR2 FVKESK. The CDR3 spans 16 residues. CDR3 loop: CASSYLGQLSSYEQYF. The DNA for the CDR3 is TGTGCCAGCAGCTATCTTGGACAGTTAAGCTCCTACGAGCAGTACTTC.

This chain connects TRBV9 to TRBJ2-7; the D call may be TRBD1 or TRBD2 (5 bases each). Trimming cost V 0 bases and J 2 bases, with 9 bases left between them. This CDR3 spans 14 amino acids. CDR1 and CDR2 (germline): SGDLS, YYNGEE. The CDR3 loop is CASSVGVGPYEQYF. The CDR3, as DNA: TGTGCCAGCAGCGTAGGGGTGGGACCCTACGAGCAGTACTTC.

CDR3 coding DNA: TGTGCCAGCAGCTTAGATCGGCCCCCATCACAGGGAACTTGGTACCAAGAGACCCAGTACTTC. Translation gives CASSLDRPPSQGTWYQETQYF. This chain uses TRBV11-2 with TRBJ2-5, with TRBD1 as a possible D gene (6 bases). Germline CDR1 SGHAT, CDR2 FQNNGV. CDR3 size: 21 residues. Trimming shortened V by 0 bases and J by 0 bases, and 26 bases separated the two germline ends.

This clonotype occurred once. The rearrangement links TRBV28 to TRBJ2-7; 9 nucleotides line up with TRBD2. Per the germline V gene, CDR1 is MDHEN and CDR2 is SYDVKM. Trimming cost V 3 bases and J 5 bases; bases outside gene matches: 5. This CDR3 has 14 amino acids. CDR3 coding DNA: TGTGCCAGCAGTTTGGCGGGACTAGCCAACGAGCAGTACTTC. Translated, it gives CASSLAGLANEQYF.

This clonotype was seen a few times. This chain connects TRBV7-6 to TRBJ2-5; D gene ambiguous. The length of the CDR3 is 14 residues. From germline, CDR1 is SGHVS and CDR2 FNYEAQ. V shed 8 bases and J shed 4 bases, with 17 bases lying between them. This chain's CDR3 is CASSDSAWGETQYF. The CDR3 DNA follows: TGTGCCAGCTCTGACTCTGCGTGGGGAGAGACCCAGTACTTC.

A note on this clonotype: The junction shows a germline mismatch at one end, possibly a read error. The chain joins TRBV12-3 or TRBV12-4 to TRBJ2-7, with D perhaps TRBD1 or TRBD2 (5 bases each). The CDR3 has 13 amino acids. The CDR3, as DNA: TGTGCCAGCAGTTGGGGACGGACCTACGAGCAGTGCTTC. The encoded protein is CASSWGRTYEQCF.

The chain uses TRBV12-5 and TRBJ2-5; weak D call: TRBD1 (5 bases). Matching the DNA end better, TRBJ2-7 makes the J call doubtful. Germline CDR1 reads LGHNT; CDR2 reads FRNRAP. The CDR3 runs to 13 residues. In DNA form, the CDR3 reads TGTGCTAGTGAACAGGTTGGATCCTACGAGCAGTACTTC. Amino acid sequence: CASEQVGSYEQYF.

This clonotype has a handful of counts. The CDR3 DNA is TGCAGTGCGACGCTCACAGGTGAACCTACGAAGCAGTACTTC. It is translated as CSATLTGEPTKQYF. The chain combines TRBV20-1 with TRBJ2-7, with D tentatively TRBD1 (5 bases). This CDR3 has 14 amino acids. V was pared by 6 bases and J by 8 bases, with 23 bases between. From germline, CDR1 is DFQATT and CDR2 SNEGSKA (reference sequence).

J is TRBJ2-3 and V is TRBV9; D may be TRBD1 (6 bases). Trimming stripped 0 bases from V and 2 bases from J, with 10 bases between. The CDR3 spans 15 residues. Per the germline V gene, CDR1 is SGDLS and CDR2 is YYNGEE. For the CDR3, the DNA is TGTGCCAGCAGCGTAGCGCCAGGGGTCACAGATACGCAGTATTTT. Protein sequence: CASSVAPGVTDTQYF.

This clonotype has a single count. This rearrangement joins TRBV9 to TRBJ1-2; TRBD1 aligns across 7 bases. CDR3 length: 13 amino acids. CDR1 is SGDLS and CDR2 is YYNGEE in the germline V gene. V trimming: 2 bases; J trimming: 5 bases; junction bases outside the gene matches: 3. CDR3 protein: CASSVGTEYGYTF. The DNA for the CDR3 is TGTGCCAGCAGCGTCGGGACAGAATATGGCTACACCTTC.

The chain uses TRBV6-4 and TRBJ2-2; 7 bases fit TRBD2. Germline lookup yields CDR1 MRHNA and CDR2 SNTAGT. The CDR3 runs to 13 residues. Trimming cost V 8 bases and J 5 bases; bases outside gene matches: 5. DNA of the CDR3: TGTGCCAGCCGCGGGGGTGAAACCGGGGAGCTGTTTTTT. This gives the protein CASRGGETGELFF.

Only one count was recorded for this clonotype. J is TRBJ1-2 and V is TRBV20-1, with D unresolved. Trimming cost V 4 bases and J 4 bases, with 7 bases left between them. Germline V lookup: CDR1 DFQATT, CDR2 SNEGSKA (reference sequence). The CDR3 runs 11 residues. CDR3 coding DNA: TGCAGTGCTATTGGCAGCTATGGCTACACCTTC. It encodes CSAIGSYGYTF.

The V and J genes are TRBV18 and TRBJ2-7; TRBD2 aligns across 14 bases. CDR1 and CDR2 from the germline V gene are KGHSH and LQKENI. This CDR3 contains 17 residues. V lost 3 bases, J lost 2 bases, and 6 bases stayed unmatched. The CDR3: CASSPTSGGAKPYEQYF. CDR3 DNA: TGTGCCAGCTCACCGACTAGCGGGGGGGCCAAGCCCTACGAGCAGTACTTC.

This clonotype has just a few counts. The V gene is TRBV5-1, the J gene TRBJ2-2, with D tentatively TRBD1 (5 bases). V lost 4 bases to trimming and J lost 6 bases, with 16 bases between them. CDR1 is SGHRS and CDR2 is YFSETQ in the germline V gene. The CDR3 runs 15 residues. CDR3 nucleotides: TGCGCCAGCAGCCCCGTTGCAGGGATCTCCGGGGAGCTGTTTTTT. Translated, it gives CASSPVAGISGELFF.

This sequence joins TRBV3-1 and TRBJ2-4; D not certain. The CDR3 is 13 residues long. The V end was cut by 6 bases, the J end by 13 bases, with 19 bases between. Germline CDR1 and CDR2: LGHDT and YNNKEL (reference sequence). The CDR3 DNA sequence: TGTGCCAGCAGTTTCAAACCCCTAGGCCAACAGTACTTC. This translates into CASSFKPLGQQYF.

This chain uses TRBV5-1 with TRBJ2-5, with D possibly being TRBD2 (5 bases). Matching the DNA end better, TRBJ2-1 makes the J call doubtful. Germline loops: CDR1 SGHRS, CDR2 YFSETQ. This CDR3 comprises 14 residues. As DNA, the CDR3 is TGCGCCAGCAGTTTTGGAGGACCTTACAATGAGCAGTTCTTC. Its translation is CASSFGGPYNEQFF.